This is a list of T cell receptor beta chains from one sample in a study of cytomegalovirus exposure and HLA in healthy donors. The repertoire was sequenced with immunoSEQ multiplex PCR; TCRdb's copy has only in-frame clones and lacks some. The repertoire holds fewer than 200,000 clones, roughly nine tenths seen once, with under 4.5% in the top ten. Material for sequencing was PBMCs. These receptors originate from a young man in good health and CMV-seropositive. Both conserved end residues are part of each CDR3.

j_call v_call cdr3_aa
TRBJ2-2 TRBV7-6 CASSPFTDTGELFF
TRBJ2-1 TRBV2 CASRGTSGRNEQFF
TRBJ2-7 TRBV28 CASSLTGTTSYEQYF
TRBJ2-5 TRBV28 CASSSTTSGRETQYF
TRBJ2-3 TRBV27 CASSGGGTVTDTQYF
TRBJ2-3 TRBV7-3 CASSLGTSTDTQYF
TRBJ2-1 TRBV9 CASSVMGRPSYNEQFF
TRBJ1-2 TRBV6-1 CASSDGFFLGSSGYTF
TRBJ2-5 TRBV6-5 CASRPKDRGDGTQYF
TRBJ2-1 TRBV19 CASTSQTSGRGYNEQFF
TRBJ1-5 TRBV15 CATSTRDRVSNQPQHF
TRBJ1-2 TRBV28 CASRGLGYDDGYTF
TRBJ1-5 TRBV23-1 CASSQWGGCNQPQHF
TRBJ1-5 TRBV6-5 CASSPDRGSNQPQHF
TRBJ2-5 TRBV5-1 CASSDTSGGETQYF
TRBJ1-4 TRBV11-2 CASSFGTGEEKLFF
TRBJ1-2 TRBV28 CATFTRQINYGYTF
TRBJ2-7 TRBV7-8 CASSPGQGSEYF
TRBJ2-3 TRBV5-1 CASSLQGPDSTDTQYF
TRBJ2-2 TRBV5-1 CASSGSGTGELFF
TRBJ1-2 TRBV28 CASTFQGDSYYGYTF
TRBJ2-1 TRBV9 CASSDELELYNEQFF